The clone carrying this TCR beta chain was picked up many times. These data come from a study of CD8+CD57+ T cells in acquired aplastic anemia. Overall study context: On average, sorted CD4+ and CD8+ cells gave approximately 3 ug of DNA.

The CDR3 runs to 11 residues. Trimming pared 5 bases from V and 3 bases from J, leaving 6 bases between. Per the germline V gene, CDR1 is SGHKS and CDR2 is YYEKEE (reference sequence). The template for TCR beta VDJ and CDR3 sequence profiling was genomic DNA. Via MiXCR, TCRdb re-called the reads, giving one row per CDR3 protein. Here the sample spans hundreds of thousands of distinct CDR3 sequences, approximately 57% being singletons. This receptor was identified in a human donor with severe aplastic anemia or a healthy control (not recorded which). Material: sorted CD4+, CD8+, or CD8+CD57+ T cells (not recorded which) from PBMCs. The V call is TRBV5-5, the J call TRBJ2-7; maybe TRBD1 (5 bases). CDR3 sequence (DNA): TGTGCCAGCAGTCAGGGCTACGAGCAGTACTTC. Residues: CASSQGYEQYF.